Listed below are T cell receptor beta chains from one sample, sequenced in a study of T cells in Graves' hyperthyroidism and ophthalmopathy. TCRdb independently ran MiXCR on the multiplex PCR reads; one entry per CDR3 protein. The sample has around 350,000 distinct CDR3 sequences, about a fifth seen once. The sequenced material came from blood. All receptors derive from a woman aged 18-30 years with Graves' hyperthyroidism. CDR3s include the opening cysteine and the closing phenylalanine or tryptophan. D genes are given only for firm matches. For some rows the clone size is stated as once, few or many, or as a class when expanded; others skip it.

clone size: many
J gene: TRBJ2-2
D gene: -
V gene: TRBV6-2/TRBV6-3
CDR3 protein: CASSQSGLSAITNTGELFF
CDR3 DNA: TGTGCCAGCAGTCAGTCGGGACTCTCCGCGATTACGAACACCGGGGAGCTGTTTTTT

clone size: many
J gene: TRBJ1-2
D gene: -
V gene: TRBV27
CDR3 protein: CASSPQGGYGYTF
CDR3 DNA: TGTGCCAGCAGCCCACAGGGCGGCTATGGCTACACCTTC

clone size: many
J gene: TRBJ1-1
D gene: -
V gene: TRBV4-1
CDR3 protein: CASSRRVLSTEAFF
CDR3 DNA: TGCGCCAGCAGCCGAAGGGTGTTAAGCACTGAAGCTTTCTTT

clone size: many
J gene: TRBJ2-5
D gene: TRBD2
V gene: TRBV27
CDR3 protein: CASSFQRGPSGLQETQYF
CDR3 DNA: TGTGCCAGCAGTTTCCAGCGGGGGCCCTCGGGACTGCAAGAGACCCAGTACTTC

clone size: few
J gene: TRBJ2-7
D gene: -
V gene: TRBV28
CDR3 protein: CASSLGGGLYEQHF
CDR3 DNA: TGTGCCAGCAGTTTGGGAGGAGGTCTCTACGAGCAGCACTTC

clone size: few
J gene: TRBJ1-1
D gene: TRBD1
V gene: TRBV4-1
CDR3 protein: CASSQEPGQGFRAFF
CDR3 DNA: TGCGCCAGCAGCCAAGAACCGGGACAGGGGTTTCGTGCTTTCTTT

clone size: -
J gene: TRBJ1-2
D gene: TRBD1
V gene: TRBV6-5
CDR3 protein: CASSSYDRVKDYGYTF
CDR3 DNA: TGTGCCAGCAGTTCCTACGACAGGGTAAAGGACTATGGCTACACCTTC

clone size: many
J gene: TRBJ1-5
D gene: -
V gene: TRBV15
CDR3 protein: CATSRVHRAGNQPQHF
CDR3 DNA: TGTGCCACCAGCAGGGTCCACAGGGCGGGCAATCAGCCCCAGCATTTT

clone size: -
J gene: TRBJ2-7
D gene: -
V gene: TRBV28
CDR3 protein: CASRKLGPYEQYF
CDR3 DNA: TGTGCCAGCAGAAAACTGGGTCCCTACGAGCAGTACTTC

clone size: -
J gene: TRBJ2-7
D gene: TRBD2
V gene: TRBV5-1
CDR3 protein: CASSPRVAGANEQHF
CDR3 DNA: TGCGCCAGCAGCCCTCGGGTAGCGGGGGCGAACGAGCAGCACTTC

clone size: -
J gene: TRBJ1-1
D gene: -
V gene: TRBV19
CDR3 protein: CASSIDIWNEAFF
CDR3 DNA: TGTGCCAGTAGTATCGACATATGGAACGAAGCTTTCTTT

clone size: many
J gene: TRBJ1-1
D gene: -
V gene: TRBV11-2
CDR3 protein: CASSLGTAFENTEAFF
CDR3 DNA: TGTGCCAGCAGCTTAGGTACAGCGTTTGAGAACACTGAAGCTTTCTTT

clone size: once
J gene: TRBJ2-6
D gene: -
V gene: TRBV20-1
CDR3 protein: CSAWESGANVLTF
CDR3 DNA: TGCAGTGCTTGGGAGTCTGGGGCCAACGTCCTGACTTTC

clone size: many
J gene: TRBJ1-2
D gene: -
V gene: TRBV20-1
CDR3 protein: CSARTGGDYGYTF
CDR3 DNA: TGCAGTGCTAGGACTGGGGGCGACTATGGCTACACCTTC

clone size: -
J gene: TRBJ1-5
D gene: -
V gene: TRBV19
CDR3 protein: CASSIHHLYSNQPQHF
CDR3 DNA: TGTGCCAGTAGTATTCACCACCTCTATAGCAATCAGCCCCAGCATTTT

clone size: many
J gene: TRBJ2-7
D gene: -
V gene: TRBV4-1
CDR3 protein: CASSQEELAETAAYEQYF
CDR3 DNA: TGCGCCAGCAGCCAAGAAGAATTGGCGGAGACGGCGGCCTACGAGCAGTACTTC

clone size: many
J gene: TRBJ2-5
D gene: TRBD2
V gene: TRBV2
CDR3 protein: CASSEYLGGAGETQYF
CDR3 DNA: TGTGCCAGCAGTGAATATCTCGGGGGGGCTGGGGAGACCCAGTACTTC